This entry lists 12 T cell receptor beta chains sequenced from one sample in a study of Graves' ophthalmopathy and Graves' hyperthyroidism. Researchers took RNA transcripts and amplified TCR beta CDR3 regions from them. Second-round multiplex PCR came after first-round RT-PCR with HTBI primers. TCRdb itself ran the multiplex PCR reads through MiXCR, one entry per CDR3 protein. This table holds some 1.1 million distinct CDR3 sequences, 35% to 45% found once. The material sequenced was peripheral blood or thyroid tissue (not recorded which). These receptors originate from an adult man with Graves' hyperthyroidism.

This clonotype showed up many times. This chain links TRBV20-1 with TRBJ2-2; maybe TRBD2 (6 bases). The CDR3 is 14 residues long. The V end was cut by 6 bases, the J end by 2 bases, with 13 bases between. CDR1 DFQATT and CDR2 SNEGSKA come from the germline V gene (reference sequence). CDR3 DNA: TGCAGTGCGGGCAGCGGGCGTAACACCGGGGAGCTGTTTTTT. It encodes CSAGSGRNTGELFF.

This clonotype was counted at least ten times. The V call is TRBV5-1, the J call TRBJ1-1; D unresolved. CDR3 length: 13 amino acids. Germline CDR1 is SGHRS and CDR2 is YFSETQ. V shed 0 bases and J shed 7 bases, with 10 bases lying between them. CDR3 amino acids: CASSLVVGNEAFF. In DNA, the CDR3 is TGCGCCAGCAGCTTGGTAGTAGGGAATGAAGCTTTCTTT. Filled out from reference TRBV5-1 and TRBJ1-1, the complete variable domain reads KAGVTQTPRYLIKTRGQQVTLSCSPISGHRSVSWYQQTPGQGLQFLFEYFSETQRNKGNFPGRFSGRQFSNSRSEMNVSTLELGDSALYLCASSLVVGNEAFFGQGTRLTVV.

The rearrangement joins TRBV2 to TRBJ1-1; D uncertain. Trimming took 4 bases from V and 7 from J, leaving 19 bases between them. CDR1 is SNHLY, CDR2 FYNNEI, per germline. The CDR3 runs to 15 residues. The CDR3 sequence: CASSVRLIGGSEAFF. For the CDR3, the DNA is TGTGCCAGCAGTGTTCGGTTAATAGGCGGGAGTGAAGCTTTCTTT.

This clonotype has just one count. J is TRBJ2-5 and V is TRBV10-1; no firm D call. Per germline, CDR1 WNHNN and CDR2 SYGVQD (reference sequence). V lost 4 bases to trimming and J lost 5 bases, with 8 bases between them. The CDR3 is made up of 12 amino acids. DNA for the CDR3: TGCGCCAGCAGTGCGAGCTGGGAGACCCAGTACTTC. This sequence encodes CASSASWETQYF.

With respect to this clonotype: This may come from a read error, since a much larger clone is one base off. CDR3 in DNA: TGTGCCAGCAGCAGGACAGGGGGCGCCCCCGGGGAGCCGTTTTTT. This codes for CASSRTGGAPGEPFF. The genes are TRBV7-9 and TRBJ2-2; 11 nucleotides match TRBD1. The CDR3 consists of 15 residues. Germline V gene sequence: CDR1 SEHNR, CDR2 FQNEAQ (reference sequence).

This clonotype was seen many times. The rearrangement joins TRBV7-9 to TRBJ1-1; D might be TRBD1 (6 bases). This CDR3 comprises 11 residues. Trimming removed 6 bases at V and 11 bases at J, with 13 bases between. Germline V gene lookup returns CDR1 SEHNR and CDR2 FQNEAQ (reference sequence). The DNA of the CDR3 is TGTGCCAGCAGTCTTACAGGGTGGGCTTTCTTT. This sequence encodes CASSLTGWAFF.

In its sample, this clonotype was seen many times. CDR3 region: CSARDSPPRTYGYTF. The DNA of the CDR3 is TGCAGTGCCCGGGACAGTCCTCCCCGGACTTATGGCTACACCTTC. The chain uses TRBV20-1 and TRBJ1-2, with 7 bases lining up with TRBD1. This CDR3 is built from 15 residues. Germline V gene data show CDR1 as DFQATT and CDR2 as SNEGSKA (reference sequence). V lost 6 bases and J lost 5; bases outside the gene matches: 15.

This clonotype turned up a few times. This chain links TRBV6-2 or TRBV6-3 with TRBJ2-5; 13 bases match TRBD2. This CDR3 has 16 amino acids. Losses at the gene ends were 6 bases for V and 4 bases for J; bases not matched to a gene: 8. Germline V gives CDR1 MNHEY, CDR2 SVGEGT. Here the CDR3 reads CASRTSGRGAGETQYF. As DNA, the CDR3 is TGTGCCAGCAGAACTAGCGGGAGGGGAGCTGGAGAGACCCAGTACTTC.

This clonotype was observed many times. V is TRBV5-1 and J is TRBJ1-4; no reliable D call. V lost 5 bases and J 8 bases, leaving 19 bases between the germline ends. CDR3 length: 15 amino acids. In germline, CDR1 is SGHRS, CDR2 YFSETQ. CDR3 residues: CASRRESSIREKLFF. In DNA, the CDR3 is TGCGCCAGCAGGAGGGAGTCTTCGATTAGGGAAAAACTGTTTTTT.

For this clonotype: Being one base from a much bigger clone, this may be a read error. The chain recombines TRBV7-2 with TRBJ2-7, with D possibly being TRBD1 or TRBD2 (5 bases each). The CDR3 runs 15 residues. Germline V gene data show CDR1 as SGHTA and CDR2 as FQGNSA. CDR3 in DNA: TGTGCCAGCAGCTTAGTCCGGGGCAACTCCCACGAGCAGTACTTC. As protein: CASSLVRGNSHEQYF.

This clonotype was seen at least ten times. The V call is TRBV12-3 or TRBV12-4, the J call TRBJ2-7; D remains ambiguous. The CDR3 loop spans 14 amino acids. V lost 3 bases and J lost 5, with 14 bases in between. The DNA for the CDR3 is TGTGCCAGCAGTTTTAGGGTTAGCAGTCACGAGCAGTACTTC. It specifies CASSFRVSSHEQYF.

This clonotype was counted at least ten times. The chain couples TRBV7-8 to TRBJ2-7, with 10 positions matching TRBD2. The CDR3 loop spans 16 amino acids. Per germline, CDR1 SGHVS and CDR2 FQNEAQ. J was trimmed by 3 bases and V by 5 bases; bases with no gene match: 10. The CDR3 is CASSQPSGSTFYEQYF. In DNA, the CDR3 is TGTGCCAGCAGCCAACCTAGCGGGAGTACATTCTACGAGCAGTACTTC. Looking up the rest from reference TRBV7-8 and TRBJ2-7 gives the full variable domain: GAGVSQSPRYKVAKRGQDVALRCDPISGHVSLFWYQQALGQGPEFLTYFQNEAQLDKSGLPSDRFFAERPEGSVSTLKIQRTQQEDSAVYLCASSQPSGSTFYEQYFGPGTRLTVT.